This entry is about one T cell receptor (beta chain). It lacks a known antigen. Nothing much larger sits one base from this clone, and base qualities are not available. This entry belongs to a study of naive and memory T cell subsets listed by TCRdb under 2017. Looking at the study overall: The study applied an open-source, UMI-based TCR alpha and beta sequencing pipeline to sorted naive and memory peripheral blood T cell subsets. RNA was DNase-treated and reverse transcribed with TCR constant-region primers, mostly using SuperScript III. The functional CMV T cell responses agreed completely with IgG serology results.

The library was made by UMI-ligation and nested PCR. The beta constant-region primer was an equimolar mix of two oligonucleotides covering both TRBC1 and TRBC2. The ligated cDNA went through four rounds of PCR with nested alpha and beta constant-region primers together with the SP2 primer. A single-stranded oligonucleotide carrying the SP2 primer and a 12-nucleotide UMI was ligated to the 3' end of the cDNA by T4 RNA ligase 1. The ligation reaction was kept at 16 degrees C for 20-24 hours. PCR2 was usually performed as a SYBR Green qPCR and halted at a preset threshold so that over-amplification would not occur. Every purification after the first one was done using Agencourt AMPure XP magnetic beads. Libraries were quantified by Qubit and checked on a TapeStation, where a main peak was expected near 650 bp. The pooled libraries were sequenced on an Illumina MiSeq using v2 2x251 paired-end kits, which usually yielded roughly 1-2 million reads per sample. Each sample was pooled at 3.5 to 4 nM, and roughly 5-7.5% PhiX was included to help cluster recognition. In the authors' own workflow: V and J genes were assigned to Demultiplexor-processed FASTQ reads by Decombinator through tag matching, with a single base-pair mismatch being allowed. Collapsinator used UMIs to correct both sequencing errors and frequency errors arising from PCR heterogeneity. TCRs were translated and CDR3s were extracted from the conserved cysteine to the FGXG phenylalanine by CDR3Translator, with non-productive sequences being flagged. Gini, Shannon entropy and inverse Simpson indices were computed after subsampling the repertoires to the same number of UMI-defined TCRs. Power-law fits to clonotype abundance distributions were performed by maximum likelihood within the linear range. Similar UMI counts, unique TCR numbers and clonal distributions were obtained with the pipeline and with MIGEC on one naive CD8 sample. One analysis removed from the naive repertoire any naive TCRs that were also present in any memory subset from the same donor. A set of several thousand CMV-associated CDR3 sequences, compiled from VDJdb and a published dataset, was used to search the repertoires. TCRdb itself trimmed the public reads at Q25 with fastp, ran MiXCR and retained productive beta chains. All rows with the same CDR3 protein become a single entry with the most common DNA and genes. These V and J calls rely on TCRdb rather than the paper's analysis. This sample lists around 140,000 distinct CDR3 sequences; approximately 24% were detected once. The ten most abundant clones make up approximately 0.1% of the sample.

CDR1 and CDR2 were assigned from the germline V gene (reference sequence) as DFQATT and SNEGSKA. The CDR3 covers 18 residues, taking in both the cysteine and the phenylalanine. This entry keeps only the CDR3 DNA: 54 bases, framed from base 1. From V the trimming removes 0 bases and from J it removes 2 bases, while the gene matches leave 14 bases of the junction unaccounted for. The paper as a whole reports these results and caveats: In both CD4 and CD8 cells, a rise in Gini index and a fall in Shannon and inverse Simpson diversity were observed from naive through CM, EM and EMRA. The repertoire findings for the naive and memory subsets could not be validated against a ground truth, as none was available. TCR abundance followed a power law whose exponent differed between naive and memory subsets but was consistent across the three individuals. After error correction, only a single occurrence was seen for over 85% of naive TCR sequences, so much steeper abundance distributions were produced than in memory subsets. A few larger clonotypes were found in naive repertoires, especially CD8, and these larger clonotypes were possibly memory cells re-expressing CD45RA. RNA-based TCR counts may be influenced by expression changes linked to T cell activation and differentiation. Single alpha or beta chain sequences, rather than paired alpha/beta receptors, were used to define clonotypes.

TCR alpha and beta chain libraries were amplified separately from the second PCR step onward. Donor CMV status was determined by IFNgamma production from CD4+ T cells after overnight stimulation of fresh PBMCs with CMV viral lysate. Using Miltenyi beads, CD4 T cells were first positively selected, and CD8 T cells were then positively selected from the CD4-negative fraction. After staining for CD3, CD4, CD8, CD45RA, CD27 and a live/dead dye, cells were sorted on a BD Aria II into four subsets based on CD45RA and CD27. Blood came from a few healthy volunteers, each fractionated into CD4 and CD8 T cells and then into four differentiation subsets. Approximately 120 ml of peripheral blood was collected from each donor, and PBMC were isolated by Ficoll-Paque PLUS density-gradient centrifugation. Sorted cells were lysed in RLT buffer, after which RNA was extracted using a Qiagen RNeasy kit and stored at -80 degrees C.

The clonotype originates from a human donor in good health. Material for sequencing was naive CD4+ T cells from blood. In light of the paper, this sample's cell subset or site label describes: naive T cells, CD45RA high CD27+. The sequence is built from TRBV20-1 and TRBJ1-2; 8 bases in the middle match TRBD1. The DNA sequence is given as TGCAGTGCTAGAGATCTAGGGCGCAGGGGGCCCTTCAACTATGGCTACACCTTC. The encoded protein is CSARDLGRRGPFNYGYTF.